The source of this T cell receptor (beta chain) is a study of CD4 T cells in relation to SARS-CoV-2 and coronaviruses. Only in-frame clones appear in the TCRdb table, and some are missing; sequencing was by immunoSEQ multiplex PCR. The sample carries under 90,000 clones, 90% to 95% recorded once. From germline, CDR1 is SGDLS and CDR2 YYNGEE. The germline V and J ends were trimmed by 2 bases and 1 base, with 9 bases remaining between them. The CDR3 spans 14 residues. Before the COVID-19 pandemic, during about 2011-2019, CD4+ T cells were taken from unexposed donors. This clone was detected only once. This chain uses TRBV9 with TRBJ1-1; no clear D. Material: naive CD4+ T cells from PBMCs. This sample's subset: naive CD4+ T cells isolated by negative enrichment. This clonotype was sampled from a human donor in good health. The CDR3 region is CASSVGPWNTEAFF. CDR3 DNA: TGTGCCAGCAGCGTTGGTCCGTGGAACACTGAAGCTTTCTTT.